This T cell receptor (beta chain) was documented in a study of blood T cell repertoires in COVID-19. As for the study in general: Whether acute or convalescent, the COVID-19 samples came from the United States, Italy and Spain. The analysed material was cDNA or gDNA that came from T cells, B-cell-depleted T cells, or PBMCs.

A Seattle source enrolled patients during active infection and followed them longitudinally. This CDR3 region has 13 residues. CDR1 and CDR2 from the germline V gene are MNHEY and SMNVEV (reference sequence). Trimming removed 2 bases from V and 2 bases from J, with 7 bases in between. Clones were read by immunoSEQ multiplex PCR, and TCRdb kept only the in-frame ones, dropping some. The sample consists of around 260,000 clones, approximately 89% of them appearing once. This clone was recorded once. The rearrangement joins TRBV27 to TRBJ2-7; D is undetermined. This clonotype was obtained from a woman in her 30s with COVID-19, enrolled during active disease. Material for sequencing was peripheral blood. The CDR3 DNA is TGTGCCAGCAGTTTAAAGGAGACCTACGAGCAGTACTTC. Translation: CASSLKETYEQYF.